This TCR beta chain was identified during a study of human thymus T cells. This clone was observed once. No antigen is known for it. Other DNA sequences in the sample encode the same CDR3. V was cut by 3 bases and J by 3 bases, with 15 bases left in between. The CDR3 is 15 residues long. Germline CDR1 reads SGHTA; CDR2 reads FQGNSA. Assay used: immunoSEQ multiplex PCR; TCRdb lists only in-frame clones, some missing. The table records 40,000 to 55,000 clones, nearly 95% of them present only once. Broader study findings: Within thymic and blood repertoires, V and J gene usage appeared to be biased.

The chain employs TRBV7-2 and TRBJ2-7, with no clear D. This TCR was recovered from a boy under two years old with a congenital heart defect but otherwise immunologically healthy. Material: blood. The CDR3 DNA is TGTGCCAGCAGCTTGGCGCCAAACAGCTTCTACGAGCAGTACTTC. Protein product: CASSLAPNSFYEQYF.